A selection of T cell receptor beta chains follows, all from one sample in a study of OX40 agonist ivuxolimab in advanced cancers. This table comes from immunoSEQ multiplex PCR, and its TCRdb copy is limited to in-frame clones, with some not included. The sample gives fewer than 90,000 clones, 88% of which show up once; approximately 0.28% is in the top ten. Source: CD4+ or CD8+ T cells sorted from blood, taken in a trial of the OX40 agonist ivuxolimab. The source is an adult with an advanced solid tumor such as melanoma, head and neck, liver or kidney cancer. Both conserved end residues are trimmed from each CDR3. Rows may omit the clone size; those that give it use once, few, many or a size class.

J | size | V | CDR3
TRBJ2-7 | - | TRBV11-2 | ASSPSGLRYEQY
TRBJ2-5 | - | TRBV11-2 | ASTRTGETQY
TRBJ2-3 | - | TRBV7-2 | ASSSGGLNTDTQY
TRBJ1-4 | - | TRBV6-5 | ASSSTGPATNEKLF
TRBJ1-2 | - | TRBV7-2 | ASSLDDRSGYT
TRBJ2-5 | - | TRBV19 | ASSDPFSGGWRETQY
TRBJ2-1 | - | TRBV29-1 | SVEVGAREQF
TRBJ2-7 | once | TRBV2 | ASSERLLQHEQY
TRBJ1-4 | - | TRBV19 | ASTGRATNEKLF
TRBJ2-3 | - | TRBV30 | AWSDLAGGRRDTQY
TRBJ1-2 | - | TRBV2 | ASSVSAGGISYGYT
TRBJ2-1 | - | TRBV11-2 | ASSLVGGGNEQF
TRBJ2-2 | - | TRBV5-4 | ASSPGGGGEGELF
TRBJ2-5 | - | TRBV2 | ASRAGLAGRGQETQY
TRBJ2-1 | - | TRBV5-1 | ASSLVLAGGFNEQF
TRBJ1-4 | - | TRBV14 | ASSQGQASREKLF
TRBJ1-4 | - | TRBV15 | ATSRDIIAQGGEKLF
TRBJ2-1 | - | TRBV6-6 | ASSYSGQGGNEQF
TRBJ2-7 | - | TRBV5-5 | ASSLSGVKSYEQY
TRBJ2-2 | - | TRBV5-4 | ASSLASLNTGELF
TRBJ2-3 | once | TRBV11-3 | ASSLGTSGTDTQY
TRBJ2-3 | - | TRBV15 | ATSRDFGTAKDTQY
TRBJ2-3 | once | TRBV5-6 | ASSLEARRPSTDTQY
TRBJ2-5 | few | TRBV7-9 | ASSLGMTGETQY
TRBJ1-2 | - | TRBV5-8 | ASSRDRGQRYGYT
TRBJ2-3 | - | TRBV5-6 | ASSLQRSNTQY
TRBJ2-3 | - | TRBV10-3 | ATMIGGMDTQY
TRBJ1-1 | - | TRBV19 | ASSRRTGSDTEAF
TRBJ2-3 | - | TRBV5-1 | ASSPFGPPTDTQY
TRBJ1-2 | - | TRBV2 | ASRGPVGRGAGYT
TRBJ1-2 | - | TRBV18 | ASSPQDQPIYGYT
TRBJ1-6 | - | TRBV15 | ATSTGAGGNSPLH
TRBJ2-1 | once | TRBV19 | ASSNQGLAGGIGEQF
TRBJ2-1 | - | TRBV6-6 | ASSPSAGYNEQF
TRBJ1-1 | - | TRBV6-6 | ASSSAYTEAF
TRBJ1-1 | - | TRBV6-6 | ASSYRLTGRHTEAF
TRBJ1-6 | - | TRBV7-2 | ASSFMGQGAISPLH
- | - | TRBV6-5 | ASSYSDGGPYEQY
TRBJ2-2 | - | TRBV10-1 | ASSSAVFGEDTGELF
TRBJ2-7 | - | TRBV5-1 | ASSLAQGQGEQY
TRBJ1-1 | - | TRBV4-1 | ASREGLDSFNTEAF
TRBJ2-5 | - | TRBV9 | ASSPKTSGGYQETQY
TRBJ1-1 | - | TRBV7-9 | ASSLARAGSTEAF
TRBJ1-5 | - | TRBV25-1 | ASSHGLGSNQPQH
TRBJ2-6 | - | TRBV5-1 | ASSLVEPARISGANVLT
TRBJ1-2 | - | TRBV7-2 | ASSPLGTGGGGYT
TRBJ1-4 | - | TRBV4-1 | ASSQLGSQNEKLF
TRBJ1-5 | - | TRBV6-4 | ASTHPCQPQH
TRBJ1-2 | many | TRBV5-5 | ASINQGTFGYT
TRBJ1-5 | - | TRBV19 | ASSGVDGQPQH
TRBJ1-5 | - | TRBV5-8 | ASSHAAGRNQPQH